Listed here are 8 T cell receptor beta chains from one sample, sequenced in a study of monozygotic twins with inflammatory bowel disease. After re-calling the 5' RACE reads, TCRdb lists one entry per CDR3 protein, DNA absent. This specimen shows fewer than 550,000 distinct CDR3 sequences; the ten leading clones hold 2% to 2.5%. The sequencing sample was made of blood. The receptors were gathered from a human donor with ulcerative colitis or Crohn's disease, or a healthy co-twin of an affected twin (not recorded which).

The chain couples TRBV6-4 to TRBJ1-1. Per germline, CDR1 MRHNA and CDR2 SNTAGT. CDR3 length: 13 amino acids. The chain's CDR3 is CASSDSTNTEAFF.

V gene TRBV15 combines with J gene TRBJ2-7; as DNA is missing, the TRBD1 call by TCRdb cannot be tested. Per the germline V gene, CDR1 is LNHNV and CDR2 is YYDKDF (reference sequence). CDR3 size: 15 residues. The CDR3 loop is CATSRVRGEPYEQYF. Full variable domain (missing parts from reference TRBV15 and TRBJ2-7): DAMVIQNPRYQVTQFGKPVTLSCSQTLNHNVMYWYQQKSSQAPKLLFHYYDKDFNNEADTPDNFQSRRPNTSFCFLDIRSPGLGDTAMYLCATSRVRGEPYEQYFGPGTRLTVT.

V and J are TRBV5-1 and TRBJ2-1; TCRdb lists TRBD2, though no DNA is available to test this call. CDR3 size: 15 residues. Germline V CDR1 and CDR2: SGHRS, YFSETQ. The CDR3: CASSPNLAGGHEQFF.

The chain links TRBV3-1 to TRBJ1-6. Germline V gene sequence: CDR1 LGHDT, CDR2 YNNKEL (reference sequence). The CDR3 extends over 16 amino acids. The CDR3 protein is CASSQGGGGQGSPLHF.

This rearrangement joins TRBV7-2 to TRBJ2-7. Germline V gives CDR1 SGHTA, CDR2 FQGNSA. The CDR3 spans 14 residues. The CDR3 sequence is CASSLVVSAGEQYF.

This chain uses TRBV12-3 or TRBV12-4 with TRBJ2-5; absent DNA, TCRdb's TRBD2 call cannot be checked. CDR3 length equals 18 residues. CDR3 amino acids: CASSWERGFRGAKETQYF.

The V call is TRBV7-9, the J call TRBJ2-7. The germline V gene encodes CDR1 SEHNR and CDR2 FQNEAQ (reference sequence). The CDR3 extends over 12 amino acids. The CDR3 loop reads CASSLVAYEQYF.

The chain links TRBV20-1 to TRBJ2-7. The length of the CDR3 is 11 residues. Per the germline V gene, CDR1 is DFQATT and CDR2 is SNEGSKA (reference sequence). Here the CDR3 reads CSAREGNEQYF.